These 5 T cell receptor beta chains were all obtained from the same sample, sequenced in a study of glioma-infiltrating T cells after dendritic cell vaccination (dated by TCRdb to 2016 to 2017). Receptors were amplified or captured by the immunoSEQ multiplex PCR assay. In TCRdb, the immuneACCESS table is reduced to in-frame sequences with V and J assigned. These tables do not hold every clone; where another copy was compared, an unresolved V gene accounts for under half, and the others remain unexplained. This sample comprises about 82,000 clones, around 90% of them detected only once. The ten largest make up roughly 3.2% of the sample. The sequences come from blood, collected before dendritic cell vaccination. Receptors originate from a human donor with glioblastoma.

The CDR3 loop reads CASSLEQNTGELFF. The CDR3, as DNA: TGTGCCAGCAGCTTGGAACAGAACACCGGGGAGCTGTTTTTT. The V gene is TRBV5-4, the J gene TRBJ2-2; D not resolved. Trimming stripped 0 bases from V and 1 base from J, with 4 bases between. The germline gives CDR1 SGHNT, CDR2 YYREEE (reference sequence). The CDR3 runs to 14 residues.

The chain links TRBV2 to TRBJ2-7; D possibly corresponds to TRBD2 (6 bases). Germline loops: CDR1 SNHLY, CDR2 FYNNEI. Trimming left V 4 bases short and J 7 bases short, with 17 bases between. The CDR3 is 14 residues long. For the CDR3, the DNA is TGTGCCAGCAGTGGGGGGGTACTCCCCGGAGAGCAGTACTTC. Translation: CASSGGVLPGEQYF.

V gene TRBV5-6 combines with J gene TRBJ2-1, with D possibly TRBD1 on 5 matching bases. V was pared by 0 bases and J by 9 bases, with 10 bases between. Germline values: CDR1 SGHDT, CDR2 YYEEEE. The CDR3 totals 13 residues. The CDR3 DNA reads TGTGCCAGCAGCTTGGCAGGGATGGGTGAGCAGTTCTTC. It specifies CASSLAGMGEQFF.

V gene TRBV19 combines with J gene TRBJ2-1; 15 bases are a match to TRBD2. CDR3 length: 19 residues. Germline V gene sequence: CDR1 LNHDA, CDR2 SQIVND (reference sequence). With 0 bases clipped from V and 7 bases from J, the junction kept 10 bases outside the gene matches. The CDR3 protein is CASSIDHRTSGRAGNEQFF. CDR3 nucleotides: TGTGCCAGTAGTATAGATCATCGGACTAGCGGGAGGGCCGGTAATGAGCAGTTCTTC.

The chain couples TRBV10-3 to TRBJ2-7; the match to TRBD2 covers 10 bases. Trimming took 6 bases from V and 2 from J; bases not matched to a gene: 16. The germline V gene has CDR1 ENHRY and CDR2 SYGVKD. This CDR3 has 18 residues. CDR3 coding DNA: TGTGCCATCAGCCCCGGGCGCACCGGACTAGCGGCAACCTACGAGCAGTACTTC. Protein: CAISPGRTGLAATYEQYF.